The 14 T cell receptor beta chains presented below share a single source sample, sequenced in a study of CD8 T cells in Susac syndrome. Reverse transcription of about 0.45 to 1 ug RNA was performed with random hexamers. MiXCR, applied by TCRdb to the immunoSEQ multiplex PCR reads, yields one record per CDR3 protein. The sample has about 180,000 distinct CDR3 sequences; roughly 94% are singletons. The sample consisted of CD4+ T cells from PBMCs. The receptors here all came from a human donor with Susac syndrome.

The chain couples TRBV28 to TRBJ2-1; 14 positions agree with TRBD2. Germline loops: CDR1 MDHEN, CDR2 SYDVKM. V lost 5 bases and J lost 6; bases outside the gene matches: 3. The CDR3 is made up of 15 amino acids. Here the CDR3 DNA reads TGTGCCAGCAGTAAGGGACTAGCGGGAGCCAATGAGCAGTTCTTC. It encodes CASSKGLAGANEQFF. The complete variable domain, with remaining parts taken from reference TRBV28 and TRBJ2-1, reads DVKVTQSSRYLVKRTGEKVFLECVQDMDHENMFWYRQDPGLGLRLIYFSYDVKMKEKGDIPEGYSVSREKKERFSLILESASTNQTSMYLCASSKGLAGANEQFFGPGTRLTVL.

The chain uses TRBV15 and TRBJ1-3; D perhaps matches TRBD1 (5 bases). The CDR3 contains 14 residues. Germline assignment: CDR1 LNHNV and CDR2 YYDKDF (reference sequence). Trimming removed 5 bases from V and 14 bases from J, with 22 bases in between. The CDR3 region has the DNA TGTGCCACCAGCCTTGACCCGGGACGGAGGTTTTTATATTTT. This codes for CATSLDPGRRFLYF.

The CDR3 loop is CASSRGMGYEQYF. CDR3 bases: TGTGCCAGCAGCCGAGGAATGGGTTACGAGCAGTACTTC. The chain links TRBV7-9 to TRBJ2-7, with no clear D. With 5 bases removed from V and 4 bases from J, the gap between germline ends came to 12 bases. This CDR3 is built from 13 residues. Germline V gives CDR1 SEHNR, CDR2 FQNEAQ (reference sequence).

This sequence joins TRBV18 and TRBJ2-3; D unclear. CDR3 size: 15 residues. The V gene's germline CDR1 is KGHSH and CDR2 LQKENI. With 3 bases removed from V and 4 bases from J, the gap between germline ends came to 14 bases. In nucleotides, the CDR3 is TGTGCCAGCTCACCCATCGTCGACGGATCAGATACGCAGTATTTT. This gives the protein CASSPIVDGSDTQYF. The variable domain in full, completed from reference TRBV18 and TRBJ2-3, reads NAGVMQNPRHLVRRRGQEARLRCSPMKGHSHVYWYRQLPEEGLKFMVYLQKENIIDESGMPKERFSAEFPKEGPSILRIQQVVRGDSAAYFCASSPIVDGSDTQYFGPGTRLTVL.

V usage is TRBV29-1 and J usage is TRBJ2-3, with unresolved D. This CDR3 comprises 12 residues. CDR1 SQVTM and CDR2 ANQGSEA come from the germline V gene. Trimming took off 0 bases at V and 5 bases at J, with 6 bases between the two ends. CDR3 sequence: CSVEDPRDTQYF. The DNA for the CDR3 is TGCAGCGTTGAAGATCCTCGAGATACGCAGTATTTT.

The rearrangement joins TRBV7-9 to TRBJ1-1, with D possibly TRBD1 on 5 matching bases. This CDR3 region has 15 residues. CDR1 is SEHNR, CDR2 FQNEAQ, per germline (reference sequence). V lost 2 bases and J 0 bases, leaving 10 bases between the germline ends. CDR3 protein: CASSLLRGVNTEAFF. The DNA for the CDR3 is TGTGCCAGCAGCTTACTCCGAGGGGTGAACACTGAAGCTTTCTTT.

The rearrangement joins TRBV6-2 or TRBV6-3 to TRBJ1-1; D unclear. Germline assignment: CDR1 MNHEY and CDR2 SVGEGT. This CDR3 has 15 residues. Trimming stripped 0 bases from V and 1 base from J, with 9 bases between. CDR3 region: CASSYSRPENTEAFF. The CDR3 bases are TGTGCCAGCAGTTACTCGAGGCCAGAGAACACTGAAGCTTTCTTT.

This chain uses TRBV10-3 with TRBJ2-3, with D perhaps TRBD1 or TRBD2 (5 bases each). Trimming shortened V by 6 bases and J by 2 bases, and 12 bases separated the two germline ends. The CDR3 totals 14 residues. Germline CDR1 is ENHRY and CDR2 is SYGVKD. CDR3 in amino acids: CAIRRPGPTDTQYF. The CDR3 DNA reads TGTGCCATCAGGCGACCGGGACCCACAGATACGCAGTATTTT.

This rearrangement joins TRBV4-1 to TRBJ1-2; no firm D call. CDR1 is MGHRA, CDR2 YSYEKL, per germline. Trimming pared 1 base from V and 5 bases from J, leaving 17 bases between. The CDR3 sequence is 16 residues long. CDR3 protein: CASSQGTRQPTYGYTF. In nucleotides, the CDR3 is TGCGCCAGCAGCCAAGGAACTCGCCAACCTACTTATGGCTACACCTTC.

The rearrangement joins TRBV20-1 to TRBJ1-2; D is uncertain. CDR1 and CDR2 (germline): DFQATT, SNEGSKA (reference sequence). V was pared by 3 bases and J by 0 bases, with 5 bases between. The CDR3 contains 12 residues. The CDR3: CSASSANYGYTF. The CDR3 coding sequence is TGCAGTGCTAGTTCGGCTAACTATGGCTACACCTTC.

V gene TRBV4-3 combines with J gene TRBJ2-2; D ambiguous. V dropped 1 base and J dropped 4 bases, with 7 bases sitting between them. Germline CDR1 and CDR2: LGHNA and YSLEER. The CDR3 spans 14 residues. This CDR3 reads CASSQGRSTGELFF. CDR3 nucleotide sequence: TGCGCCAGCAGCCAAGGCAGGTCCACCGGGGAGCTGTTTTTT.

This rearrangement joins TRBV11-2 to TRBJ2-7, with a weak D call TRBD1 (6 bases). The V gene's germline CDR1 is SGHAT and CDR2 FQNNGV. The CDR3 loop spans 18 amino acids. The V gene lost 5 bases and the J gene lost 0 bases, with 23 bases spanning the gap. CDR3 protein: CASSVRTGHLRASYEQYF. DNA for the CDR3: TGTGCCAGCAGCGTAAGAACGGGACACCTAAGGGCCTCCTACGAGCAGTACTTC. Variable domain in full (rest from reference TRBV11-2 and TRBJ2-7): EAGVAQSPRYKIIEKRQSVAFWCNPISGHATLYWYQQILGQGPKLLIQFQNNGVVDDSQLPKDRFSAERLKGVDSTLKIQPAKLEDSAVYLCASSVRTGHLRASYEQYFGPGTRLTVT.

The J gene is TRBJ1-2, the V gene TRBV15, with a weak D call TRBD1 (6 bases). CDR1 and CDR2 from the germline V gene are LNHNV and YYDKDF (reference sequence). Trimming left V 0 bases short and J 7 bases short, with 15 bases between. This CDR3 has 15 amino acids. The CDR3 loop is CATSRELYREGGYTF. The CDR3 nucleotides are TGTGCCACCAGCAGAGAACTTTACAGGGAAGGTGGCTACACCTTC.

The rearrangement uses TRBV7-3 and TRBJ1-6; 7 bases fit TRBD1. There are 15 residues in the CDR3. Germline CDR1 is SGHTA and CDR2 is FQGTGA. Trimming cost V 3 bases and J 5 bases; bases outside gene matches: 4. The CDR3 is CASSLTGQNNSPLHF. CDR3 nucleotides: TGTGCCAGCAGCTTGACGGGACAGAATAATTCACCCCTCCACTTT. The variable domain in full, completed from reference TRBV7-3 and TRBJ1-6, reads GAGVSQTPSNKVTEKGKYVELRCDPISGHTALYWYRQSLGQGPEFLIYFQGTGAADDSGLPNDRFFAVRPEGSVSTLKIQRTERGDSAVYLCASSLTGQNNSPLHFGNGTRLTVT.